This TCR beta chain was identified during a study of PD-L1 blockade in urothelial cancer. Across the study: The number of prior chemotherapy regimens per patient was 0 to 3.

The time point is: peripheral blood 6 weeks after treatment start. Study-wide results and caveats: Below-median pretreatment blood TCR clonality predicted better survival.

Looked up from germline, CDR1 is MNHEY and CDR2 is SVGAGI. V trimming: 6 bases; J trimming: 3 bases; junction bases outside the gene matches: 6. This CDR3 spans 14 amino acids. As for this clone: Its antigen is currently unknown.

Libraries were prepared by immunoSEQ multiplex PCR; TCRdb keeps only in-frame clonotypes and omits some of them. The sample has 29,000 or so clones, roughly 80% seen once. This sequence was found in a man between 65 and 85 years old with urothelial cancer. The sequencing used PBMCs, collected around atezolizumab (anti-PD-L1) treatment. V and J are TRBV6-5 and TRBJ1-2, with 8 bases that match TRBD1. This CDR3 reads CASRRLQGDYGYTF. In DNA form, the CDR3 reads TGTGCCAGCAGACGACTACAGGGGGACTATGGCTACACCTTC.